Below are 27 T cell receptor beta chains sequenced from a single sample in a study of shared T cell receptors in the human thymus. Repertoires were generated with immunoSEQ multiplex PCR, while TCRdb's copy carries only in-frame clones and drops some. In the table there are some 640,000 clones, approximately 89% of which are singletons. This same sample was also part of a study on human thymus T cells.

The sequenced material came from thymocytes. Source of these receptors: a boy under two years old with a congenital heart defect.

The chain uses TRBV5-1 and TRBJ1-3; possibly TRBD1 for D (6 bases). V lost 0 bases, J lost 5 bases, and 9 bases lay in between. Looked up from germline, CDR1 is SGHRS and CDR2 is YFSETQ. This CDR3 contains 14 residues. Here the CDR3 DNA reads TGCGCCAGCAGCTTGGTGGGACAACGAAACACCATATATTTT. This gives the protein CASSLVGQRNTIYF.

The rearrangement links TRBV27 to TRBJ2-3, with 10 positions matching TRBD2. CDR3 length equals 16 residues. Germline V gives CDR1 MNHEY, CDR2 SMNVEV (reference sequence). V dropped 0 bases and J dropped 4; count of bases not matched to a gene: 4. The DNA for the CDR3 is TGTGCCAGCAGTTTATCAGCGGGGGGGCCGCCAGATACGCAGTATTTT. This codes for CASSLSAGGPPDTQYF.

This clone occurred once. The chain uses TRBV29-1 and TRBJ1-2; possible D gene TRBD1, 5 bases. Germline V CDR1 and CDR2: SQVTM, ANQGSEA. Trimming shortened V by 0 bases and J by 4 bases, and 9 bases separated the two germline ends. The CDR3 loop spans 13 amino acids. The CDR3 is CSVEDPGRYGYTF. In nucleotides, the CDR3 is TGCAGCGTTGAAGATCCAGGGCGCTATGGCTACACCTTC.

Comment on this clone: This specimen includes other DNA sequences encoding the same CDR3. The CDR3 is CASRGGYEQYF. In DNA, the CDR3 is TGCGCCAGCAGGGGGGGCTACGAGCAGTACTTC. This chain joins TRBV5-1 and TRBJ2-7, with TRBD2 as a possible D gene (6 bases). Between the trimmed V and J ends, which lost 5 bases and 3 bases, there was a span of 6 bases. This CDR3 is 11 amino acids long. In germline, CDR1 is SGHRS, CDR2 YFSETQ.

This clone was detected once. The chain is built from TRBV7-9 and TRBJ2-1; 9 positions agree with TRBD2. Germline V gives CDR1 SEHNR, CDR2 FQNEAQ (reference sequence). The CDR3 covers 16 residues. The V and J ends lost 5 bases and 9 bases, in that order; junction bases with no gene match: 14. The CDR3: CASSPPQPAGGCEQFF. The CDR3 DNA reads as TGTGCCAGCAGCCCACCTCAACCAGCGGGAGGTTGTGAGCAGTTCTTC. The complete variable domain, with remaining parts taken from reference TRBV7-9 and TRBJ2-1, reads DTGVSQNPRHKITKRGQNVTFRCDPISEHNRLYWYRQTLGQGPEFLTYFQNEAQLEKSRLLSDRFSAERPKGSFSTLEIQRTEQGDSAMYLCASSPPQPAGGCEQFFGPGTRLTVL.

The chain combines TRBV5-1 with TRBJ2-1; D perhaps matches TRBD2 (6 bases). The length of the CDR3 is 16 residues. Germline CDR1 is SGHRS and CDR2 is YFSETQ. V dropped 4 bases and J dropped 2 bases, with 16 bases sitting between them. The chain's CDR3 is CASSPGERLAYNEQFF. In DNA form, the CDR3 reads TGCGCCAGCAGCCCGGGGGAGCGTCTCGCCTACAATGAGCAGTTCTTC.

The chain carries TRBV6-1 and TRBJ1-5; D may be TRBD1 (5 bases). Trimming removed 5 bases at V and 4 bases at J, with 12 bases between. Germline values: CDR1 MNHNS, CDR2 SASEGT. The CDR3 runs to 14 residues. The CDR3 protein is CASSPGHTNQPQHF. DNA of the CDR3: TGTGCCAGCAGTCCCGGACATACGAATCAGCCCCAGCATTTT.

The gene calls are TRBV4-3 and TRBJ2-2; D not resolved. Trimming removed 1 base at V and 5 bases at J, with 8 bases between. The CDR3 is 14 residues long. Germline-derived CDR1 and CDR2 are LGHNA and YSLEER. The CDR3 sequence: CASSQGASTGELFF. The CDR3 DNA sequence: TGCGCCAGCAGCCAAGGCGCCTCAACCGGGGAGCTGTTTTTT.

The chain uses TRBV28 and TRBJ2-7; tentative D call: TRBD2 (5 bases). The CDR3 sequence is 14 residues long. Looked up from germline, CDR1 is MDHEN and CDR2 is SYDVKM. Trimming removed 2 bases at V and 2 bases at J, with 10 bases between. Here the CDR3 reads CASSLRAGPYEQYF. The CDR3 bases are TGTGCCAGCAGTTTACGGGCGGGTCCCTACGAGCAGTACTTC.

The rearrangement joins TRBV28 to TRBJ2-7; TRBD2 aligns across 7 bases. This CDR3 has 16 residues. Germline V gene data show CDR1 as MDHEN and CDR2 as SYDVKM. V lost 5 bases and J lost 3; bases outside the gene matches: 13. CDR3 loop: CASSPPVGSGHYEQYF. CDR3 sequence (DNA): TGTGCCAGCAGTCCACCTGTAGGTAGCGGGCACTACGAGCAGTACTTC.

The chain couples TRBV25-1 to TRBJ2-2, with D maybe TRBD2 (6 bases). CDR3 length: 14 amino acids. With 7 bases removed from V and 5 bases from J, the gap between germline ends came to 14 bases. Germline assignment: CDR1 MGHDK and CDR2 SYGVNS. The CDR3 reads CASIGPAGTGELFF. DNA for the CDR3: TGTGCCAGCATAGGACCGGCGGGAACCGGGGAGCTGTTTTTT.

J is TRBJ1-2 and V is TRBV28, with D unresolved. The CDR3 covers 15 residues. The germline gives CDR1 MDHEN, CDR2 SYDVKM. V was shortened by 5 bases and J by 5 bases, with 18 bases between the two germline ends. The CDR3 is CASSPLRAGLYGYTF. The CDR3 DNA sequence: TGTGCCAGCAGTCCACTTCGGGCAGGACTTTATGGCTACACCTTC.

This chain uses TRBV4-1 with TRBJ1-3; 7 bases are a match to TRBD1. The trim removed 0 bases at V and 5 bases at J, leaving 7 bases unmatched. CDR1 MGHRA and CDR2 YSYEKL come from the germline V gene. This CDR3 is built from 16 residues. The CDR3 reads CASSQDWSGQRNTIYF. The CDR3 DNA reads TGCGCCAGCAGCCAAGATTGGTCGGGACAGAGAAACACCATATATTTT.

The V gene is TRBV19, the J gene TRBJ1-5, with D possibly TRBD1 on 6 matching bases. Germline V gives CDR1 LNHDA, CDR2 SQIVND (reference sequence). The CDR3 sequence is 17 residues long. Trimming removed 3 bases from V and 0 bases from J, with 15 bases in between. In DNA, the CDR3 is TGTGCCAGTAGTATCACCATGACAGGTATTAGCAATCAGCCCCAGCATTTT. Protein: CASSITMTGISNQPQHF.

The V gene is TRBV27, the J gene TRBJ1-4, with D possibly matching TRBD1 (6 bases). The CDR3 length is 17 residues. Germline CDR1 reads MNHEY; CDR2 reads SMNVEV (reference sequence). V was shortened by 3 bases and J by 3 bases, with 17 bases between the two germline ends. CDR3 amino acids: CASSFRAPDRSNEKLFF. The DNA of the CDR3 is TGTGCCAGCAGTTTCCGGGCCCCAGACAGGTCTAATGAAAAACTGTTTTTT. Based on the CDR3 plus reference TRBV27 and TRBJ1-4, the full variable domain is EAQVTQNPRYLITVTGKKLTVTCSQNMNHEYMSWYRQDPGLGLRQIYYSMNVEVTDKGDVPEGYKVSRKEKRNFPLILESPSPNQTSLYFCASSFRAPDRSNEKLFFGSGTQLSVL.

This sequence joins TRBV5-6 and TRBJ2-2, with 8 bases that match TRBD2. The J segment lost 5 bases and the V segment lost 4 bases, leaving 1 base of the junction unmatched. The CDR3 runs to 13 residues. Germline V gives CDR1 SGHDT, CDR2 YYEEEE. In DNA, the CDR3 is TGTGCCAGCAGCCGGGGGGGGACCGGGGAGCTGTTTTTT. It translates to CASSRGGTGELFF.

This chain joins TRBV18 and TRBJ2-7, with a tentative D call TRBD1 (6 bases). V was trimmed by 3 bases and J by 5 bases, leaving 17 bases between them. The CDR3 runs to 15 residues. Germline lookup yields CDR1 KGHSH and CDR2 LQKENI. CDR3 bases: TGTGCCAGCTCACCTTTAGGGACAAAGTTCAACGAGCAGTACTTC. This encodes CASSPLGTKFNEQYF.

V and J are TRBV7-2 and TRBJ2-7, with TRBD1 matching 7 bases. The V segment lost 0 bases and the J segment 3 bases; nucleotides outside the gene matches: 2. The CDR3 consists of 14 residues. CDR1 is SGHTA, CDR2 FQGNSA, per germline. CDR3 region: CASSLAAGGYEQYF. CDR3 coding DNA: TGTGCCAGCAGCTTAGCGGCAGGGGGCTACGAGCAGTACTTC.

The chain carries TRBV28 and TRBJ1-1, with D possibly matching TRBD1 (6 bases). The CDR3 is 17 residues long. The V and J ends lost 6 bases and 1 base respectively, with 21 bases between them. From germline, CDR1 is MDHEN and CDR2 SYDVKM. CDR3 nucleotides: TGTGCCAGCAGCCCAGCCCGGGGGGACACCCCGAACACTGAAGCTTTCTTT. Encoded protein: CASSPARGDTPNTEAFF.

The V and J genes are TRBV6-5 and TRBJ2-5, with 12 bases matching TRBD2. With 2 bases clipped from V and 3 bases from J, the junction kept 1 base outside the gene matches. Germline-derived CDR1 and CDR2 are MNHEY and SVGAGI. This CDR3 is 15 amino acids long. The CDR3 sequence: CASSYRLAGEETQYF. As DNA, the CDR3 is TGTGCCAGCAGTTACCGACTAGCGGGGGAAGAGACCCAGTACTTC.

The genes are TRBV18 and TRBJ2-7, with D possibly being TRBD2 (5 bases). Germline-derived CDR1 and CDR2 are KGHSH and LQKENI. This CDR3 spans 16 amino acids. Trimming stripped 2 bases from V and 3 bases from J, with 17 bases between. The CDR3 here is CASSPIWQERVYEQYF. In DNA, the CDR3 is TGTGCCAGCTCACCAATCTGGCAGGAGAGGGTCTACGAGCAGTACTTC.

The J gene is TRBJ2-1, the V gene TRBV4-1, with 7 bases lining up with TRBD2. The CDR3 extends over 17 amino acids. Germline V lookup: CDR1 MGHRA, CDR2 YSYEKL. V dropped 0 bases and J dropped 4; count of bases not matched to a gene: 9. The DNA of the CDR3 is TGCGCCAGCAGCCAAGACCCCCCGGTAGCGGGTTACAATGAGCAGTTCTTC. This translates into CASSQDPPVAGYNEQFF.

The chain combines TRBV5-1 with TRBJ2-7; TRBD2 is a possible D gene (5 bases). Germline values: CDR1 SGHRS, CDR2 YFSETQ. The CDR3 consists of 14 residues. Trimming pared 1 base from V and 4 bases from J, leaving 12 bases between. CDR3 protein: CASSLPGKGYEQYF. The CDR3 DNA is TGCGCCAGCAGCTTGCCCGGGAAAGGGTACGAGCAGTACTTC.

V gene TRBV20-1 combines with J gene TRBJ2-5; D is ambiguous. The CDR3 covers 8 residues. Trimming took off 6 bases at V and 7 bases at J, with 3 bases between the two ends. Germline loops: CDR1 DFQATT, CDR2 SNEGSKA (reference sequence). The CDR3: CSAGTQYF. Here the CDR3 DNA reads TGCAGTGCCGGGACCCAGTACTTC.

This chain connects TRBV27 to TRBJ2-1, with 12 bases aligning to TRBD2. CDR1 is MNHEY, CDR2 SMNVEV, per germline (reference sequence). This CDR3 spans 15 amino acids. Trimming took 3 bases from V and 4 from J; bases not matched to a gene: 1. This CDR3 is CASSFGLAGYNEQFF. The DNA for the CDR3 is TGTGCCAGCAGTTTCGGACTAGCGGGGTACAATGAGCAGTTCTTC.

CDR3 loop: CASSSTRAPVNQPQHF. CDR3 bases: TGTGCCAGCAGCTCCACCAGGGCCCCTGTAAATCAGCCCCAGCATTTT. This chain joins TRBV2 and TRBJ1-5; D is possibly TRBD1 (5 bases). Trimming cost V 6 bases and J 4 bases, with 19 bases left between them. The CDR3 totals 16 residues. Looked up from germline, CDR1 is SNHLY and CDR2 is FYNNEI.

This rearrangement joins TRBV7-6 to TRBJ1-5; TRBD1 matches 8 bases. This CDR3 spans 14 amino acids. Germline CDR1 is SGHVS and CDR2 is FNYEAQ. Germline trimming cut 5 bases from V and 5 bases from J; bases unmatched to any gene: 5. DNA for the CDR3: TGTGCCAGCAGCCTCAGGGGGCTAGATCAGCCCCAGCATTTT. This translates into CASSLRGLDQPQHF.